This TCR beta chain came from a study of cytomegalovirus exposure and HLA in healthy donors. The CDR3 length is 16 residues. CDR1 is SEHNR and CDR2 is FQNEAQ in the germline V gene (reference sequence). V dropped 5 bases and J dropped 1; count of bases not matched to a gene: 8. This clone occurred once. Its antigen is undetermined. In the PCR, 60 Vbeta and 13 Jbeta primers were used. Per the authors' pipeline: In a later analysis, of tens of millions of unique beta chains, approximately 10 million appeared in at least two donors. Clones were sequenced by immunoSEQ multiplex PCR, and TCRdb holds only the in-frame ones, with some missing. The V and J calls and the clone size are those of that table, but D and trimming were determined from the DNA. Of about 130,000 clones listed, roughly 70% are singletons. General study results and limits: Most TCR sequences proved rare, with some public TCRs found in many donors.

When sampled, the donors appeared nominally healthy, though they likely had unrecorded immune exposures. The sequence came from a middle-aged man in good health and CMV-seronegative. Sequencing used PBMCs. This chain joins TRBV7-9 and TRBJ2-5; 9 nucleotides align to TRBD2. The CDR3 coding sequence is TGTGCCAGCAGCCGCCCACCGGGACTAGCCCAAGAGACCCAGTACTTC. Translation gives CASSRPPGLAQETQYF.